These T cell receptor beta chains were read from a single sample in a study of B cell selection in AIRE deficiency. Profiling relied on immunoSEQ multiplex PCR, and the TCRdb table lists in-frame clones only, not all of them. The sample includes around 20,000 clones, around 93% of them seen just once. Sequencing was performed on CD4+CD25+ Tregs sorted from PBMCs. These TCRs come from a human donor in good health. Both conserved end residues are part of each CDR3. The D gene is left open where the match is weak. Some rows mark clone size as missing; the rest say once, few, many or name a class of expanded clone.

v_gene,j_gene,len,d_gene,abundance,CDR3aa,CDR3nt
TRBV7-2,TRBJ2-7,14,NA,NA,CASSLNSGIYEQYF,TGTGCCAGCAGCTTAAACTCAGGGATCTACGAGCAGTACTTC
TRBV7-9,TRBJ1-5,14,NA,once,CASSLAGGNQPQHF,TGTGCCAGCAGCTTAGCCGGGGGCAATCAGCCCCAGCATTTT
TRBV9,TRBJ2-3,14,NA,once,CASSLRTSGGTQYF,TGTGCCAGCAGCCTCAGGACGTCCGGGGGTACGCAGTATTTT
TRBV7-2,TRBJ2-3,16,TRBD1,NA,CASSLGGTGLADTQYF,TGTGCCAGCAGCCTAGGGGGGACAGGGCTTGCAGATACGCAGTATTTT
TRBV2,TRBJ2-7,13,NA,NA,CASSLDGAYEQYF,TGTGCCAGCAGCTTGGACGGGGCCTACGAGCAGTACTTC
TRBV25-1,TRBJ1-2,14,NA,once,CASSEWDGAYGYTF,TGTGCCAGCAGTGAATGGGACGGCGCCTATGGCTACACCTTC
TRBV15,TRBJ1-5,17,NA,once,CATSRDLGLGGNQPQHF,TGTGCCACCAGCAGAGATCTGGGACTTGGAGGCAATCAGCCCCAGCATTTT
TRBV2,TRBJ2-3,16,TRBD2,NA,CASSVGLAVLTDTQYF,TGTGCCAGCAGCGTGGGACTAGCGGTCCTCACAGATACGCAGTATTTT
TRBV19,TRBJ2-7,15,TRBD2,NA,CASSRGAGGSYEQYF,TGTGCCAGTAGTCGAGGAGCGGGAGGCTCCTACGAGCAGTACTTC
TRBV11-2,TRBJ2-7,14,NA,NA,CASSGEGQGYEQYF,TGTGCCAGCAGCGGCGAGGGGCAGGGCTACGAGCAGTACTTC
TRBV6-4,TRBJ1-5,16,NA,NA,CASSDSHRRFNQPQHF,TGTGCCAGCAGTGACTCTCACAGGAGGTTCAATCAGCCCCAGCATTTT
TRBV10-3,TRBJ2-7,14,NA,NA,CAISDVAGNYEQYF,TGTGCCATCAGTGACGTCGCAGGGAACTACGAGCAGTACTTC
TRBV5-1,TRBJ2-2,18,TRBD2,NA,CASSLVQLAGGNTGELFF,TGCGCCAGCAGCTTGGTGCAACTAGCGGGAGGAAACACCGGGGAGCTGTTTTTT
TRBV5-4,TRBJ2-5,14,NA,NA,CASSLLGAVETQYF,TGTGCCAGCAGCTTGCTGGGAGCCGTGGAGACCCAGTACTTC
TRBV9,TRBJ2-3,15,NA,once,CASSANAWGPDTQYF,TGTGCCAGCAGCGCCAATGCCTGGGGACCAGATACGCAGTATTTT
TRBV5-1,TRBJ2-1,17,TRBD2,NA,CASSFPHTSASRNEQFF,TGCGCCAGCAGCTTTCCCCATACTAGCGCCTCGCGCAATGAGCAGTTCTTC
TRBV5-1,TRBJ2-7,16,TRBD1,NA,CASSLAPRDRGQKQYF,TGCGCCAGCAGCTTGGCGCCCCGGGACAGGGGGCAGAAGCAGTACTTC
TRBV5-4,TRBJ1-5,12,NA,NA,CASSLGQGAQHF,TGTGCCAGCAGCTTGGGGCAGGGAGCCCAGCATTTT
TRBV6-1,TRBJ1-5,14,TRBD1,NA,CASSARDSYQPQHF,TGTGCCAGCAGTGCAAGGGACAGCTATCAGCCCCAGCATTTT
TRBV27,TRBJ2-1,16,NA,NA,CASSTRLALPYNEQFF,TGTGCCAGCAGTACCCGGCTAGCGCTTCCCTACAATGAGCAGTTCTTC
TRBV28,TRBJ2-3,12,NA,NA,CASSSAEDTQYF,TGTGCCAGCAGCTCGGCGGAAGATACGCAGTATTTT
TRBV29-1,TRBJ2-2,12,TRBD2,NA,CSVRAGPGELFF,TGCAGCGTTCGAGCGGGGCCAGGGGAGCTGTTTTTT
TRBV27,TRBJ1-2,12,NA,NA,CASKGVGYGYTF,TGTGCCAGCAAGGGCGTTGGCTATGGCTACACCTTC
TRBV14,TRBJ2-2,13,NA,NA,CASSQANTGELFF,TGTGCCAGCAGCCAAGCTAACACCGGGGAGCTGTTTTTT
TRBV19,TRBJ2-7,17,NA,once,CASSLRVSGTHSYEQYF,TGTGCCAGTAGTTTACGGGTCTCCGGGACGCACTCCTACGAGCAGTACTTC
TRBV15,TRBJ2-1,14,NA,NA,CATSRDQRRNEQFF,TGTGCCACCAGCAGAGATCAGCGTAGAAATGAGCAGTTCTTC
TRBV6-1,TRBJ2-7,14,TRBD1,NA,CASSKDRVAYEQYF,TGTGCCAGCAGTAAGGACAGGGTGGCCTACGAGCAGTACTTC
TRBV6-5,TRBJ1-1,15,NA,NA,CASSYWATMNTEAFF,TGTGCCAGCAGTTACTGGGCAACCATGAACACTGAAGCTTTCTTT